This T cell receptor (beta chain) was observed in a study of blood T cell repertoires in COVID-19. Recovery among Cohort 3 donors was established by two negative PCRs, clearance, or symptom resolution. Germline V gene sequence: CDR1 MDHEN, CDR2 SYDVKM. The germline V and J ends were trimmed by 5 bases and 0 bases, with 5 bases remaining between them. The length of the CDR3 is 13 residues. Sequencing was performed with immunoSEQ multiplex PCR; in TCRdb, only in-frame clones are kept and a portion is missing. The sample records 310,000 or so clones, roughly 89% being singletons. The sequenced material came from PBMCs or T cells enriched from blood (not recorded which). The chain combines TRBV28 with TRBJ1-3; D is unresolved. The source is a woman aged 18-29 years who had recovered from COVID-19. The DNA of the CDR3 is TGTGCCAGCAGTCCTTACTCTGGAAACACCATATATTTT. As protein: CASSPYSGNTIYF.